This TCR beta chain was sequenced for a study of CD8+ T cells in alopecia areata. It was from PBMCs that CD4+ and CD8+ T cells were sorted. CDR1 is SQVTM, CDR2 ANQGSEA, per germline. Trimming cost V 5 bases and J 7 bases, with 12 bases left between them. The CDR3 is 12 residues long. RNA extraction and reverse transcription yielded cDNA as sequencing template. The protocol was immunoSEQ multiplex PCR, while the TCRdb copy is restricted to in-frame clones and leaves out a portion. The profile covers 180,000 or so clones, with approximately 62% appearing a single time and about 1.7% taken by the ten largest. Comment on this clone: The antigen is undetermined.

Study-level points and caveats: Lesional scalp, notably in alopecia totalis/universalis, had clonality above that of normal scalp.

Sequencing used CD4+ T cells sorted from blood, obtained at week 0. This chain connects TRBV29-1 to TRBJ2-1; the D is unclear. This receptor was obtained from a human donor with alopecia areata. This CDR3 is CSVRPTGNEQFF. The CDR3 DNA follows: TGCAGCGTTCGCCCTACCGGGAATGAGCAGTTCTTC.